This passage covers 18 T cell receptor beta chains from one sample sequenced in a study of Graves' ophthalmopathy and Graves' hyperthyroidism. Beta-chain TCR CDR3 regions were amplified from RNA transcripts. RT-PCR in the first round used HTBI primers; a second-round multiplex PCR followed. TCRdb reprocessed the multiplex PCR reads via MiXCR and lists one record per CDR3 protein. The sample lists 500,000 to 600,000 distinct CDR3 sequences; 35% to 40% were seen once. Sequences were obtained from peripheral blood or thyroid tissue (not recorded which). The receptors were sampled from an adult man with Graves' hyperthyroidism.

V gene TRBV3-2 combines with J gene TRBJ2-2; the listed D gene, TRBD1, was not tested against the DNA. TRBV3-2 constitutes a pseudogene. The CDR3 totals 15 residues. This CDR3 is CASSQTGAGTGELFF. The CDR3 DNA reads TGTGCCAGCAGCCAAACAGGGGCCGGCACCGGGGAGCTGTTTTTT.

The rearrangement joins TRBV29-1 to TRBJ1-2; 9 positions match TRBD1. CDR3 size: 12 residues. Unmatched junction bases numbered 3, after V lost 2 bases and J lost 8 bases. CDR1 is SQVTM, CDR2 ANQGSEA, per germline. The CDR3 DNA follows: TGCAGCGTTGAACCCGGGACAGGGGGCTACACCTTC. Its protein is CSVEPGTGGYTF.

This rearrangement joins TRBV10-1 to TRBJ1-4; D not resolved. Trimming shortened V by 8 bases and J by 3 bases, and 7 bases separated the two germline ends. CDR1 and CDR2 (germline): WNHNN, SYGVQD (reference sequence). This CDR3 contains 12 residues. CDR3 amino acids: CASRAANEKLFF. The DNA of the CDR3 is TGCGCCAGCCGGGCGGCTAATGAAAAACTGTTTTTT.

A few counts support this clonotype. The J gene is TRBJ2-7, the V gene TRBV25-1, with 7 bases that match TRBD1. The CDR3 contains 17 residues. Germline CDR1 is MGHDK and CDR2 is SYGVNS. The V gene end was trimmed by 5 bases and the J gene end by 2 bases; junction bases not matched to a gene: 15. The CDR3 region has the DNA TGTGCCAGCAGTTTAAGTGGGTGGAAAGACAGGGCCTACGAGCAGTACTTC. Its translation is CASSLSGWKDRAYEQYF.

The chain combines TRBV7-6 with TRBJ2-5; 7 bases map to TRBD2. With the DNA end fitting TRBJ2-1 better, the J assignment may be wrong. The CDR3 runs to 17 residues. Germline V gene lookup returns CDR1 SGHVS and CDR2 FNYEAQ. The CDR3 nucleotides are TGTGCCAGCAGCTTAGAAGGTGCGGGAGTAGTGGGGAATGAGCAGTTCTTC. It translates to CASSLEGAGVVGNEQFF.

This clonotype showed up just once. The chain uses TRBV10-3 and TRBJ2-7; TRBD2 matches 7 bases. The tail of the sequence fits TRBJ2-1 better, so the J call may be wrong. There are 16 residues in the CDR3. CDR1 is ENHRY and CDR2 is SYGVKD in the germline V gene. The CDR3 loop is CAIRRGYSGTGNEQFF. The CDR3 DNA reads TGTGCCATCAGGCGGGGGTACTCGGGGACCGGCAATGAGCAGTTCTTC.

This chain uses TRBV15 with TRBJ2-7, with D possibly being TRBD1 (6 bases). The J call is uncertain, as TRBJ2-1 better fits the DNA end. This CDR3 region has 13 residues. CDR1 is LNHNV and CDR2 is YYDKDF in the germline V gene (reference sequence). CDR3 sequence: CATSRRGYNEQFF. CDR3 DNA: TGTGCCACCAGCAGAAGGGGGTACAATGAGCAGTTCTTC.

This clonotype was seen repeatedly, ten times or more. The CDR3: CASSDFQSEQYF. CDR3 in DNA: TGTGCCAGCAGTGACTTTCAGAGCGAGCAGTACTTC. The chain carries TRBV25-1 and TRBJ2-7; D gene uncertain. Trimming removed 3 bases at V and 6 bases at J, with 9 bases between. Looked up from germline, CDR1 is MGHDK and CDR2 is SYGVNS. This CDR3 is 12 amino acids long.

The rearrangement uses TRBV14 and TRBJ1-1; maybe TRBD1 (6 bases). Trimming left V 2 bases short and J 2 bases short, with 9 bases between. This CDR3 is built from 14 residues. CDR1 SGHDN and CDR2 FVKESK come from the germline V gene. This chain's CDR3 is CASSQRTANTEAFF. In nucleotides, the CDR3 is TGTGCCAGCAGCCAAAGGACAGCAAACACTGAAGCTTTCTTT.

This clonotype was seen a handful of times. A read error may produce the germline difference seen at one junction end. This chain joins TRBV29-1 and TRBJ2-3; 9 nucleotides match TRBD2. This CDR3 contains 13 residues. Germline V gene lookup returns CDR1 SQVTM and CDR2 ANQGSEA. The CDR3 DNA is TGCAGCGTTGCCGGGACTAGCACTGATACGCAGTATTTT. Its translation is CSVAGTSTDTQYF.

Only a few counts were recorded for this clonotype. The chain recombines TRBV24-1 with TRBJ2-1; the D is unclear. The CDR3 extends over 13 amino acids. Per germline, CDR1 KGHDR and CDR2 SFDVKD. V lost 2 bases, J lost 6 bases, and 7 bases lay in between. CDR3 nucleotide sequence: TGTGCCACCAGTGATTCTGCTTCCAATGAGCAGTTCTTC. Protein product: CATSDSASNEQFF.

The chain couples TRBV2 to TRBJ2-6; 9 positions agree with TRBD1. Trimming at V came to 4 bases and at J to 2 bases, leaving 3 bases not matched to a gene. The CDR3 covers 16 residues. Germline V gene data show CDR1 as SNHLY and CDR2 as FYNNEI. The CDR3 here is CASSGRTGAGANVLTF. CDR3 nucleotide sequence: TGTGCCAGCAGTGGGAGGACAGGGGCTGGGGCCAACGTCCTGACTTTC.

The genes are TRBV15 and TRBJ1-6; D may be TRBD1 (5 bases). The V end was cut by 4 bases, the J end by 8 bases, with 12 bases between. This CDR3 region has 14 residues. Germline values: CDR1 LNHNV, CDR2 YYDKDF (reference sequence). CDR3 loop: CATSNRDQDSPLHF. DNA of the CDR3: TGTGCCACCAGCAACCGGGACCAAGATTCACCCCTCCACTTT.

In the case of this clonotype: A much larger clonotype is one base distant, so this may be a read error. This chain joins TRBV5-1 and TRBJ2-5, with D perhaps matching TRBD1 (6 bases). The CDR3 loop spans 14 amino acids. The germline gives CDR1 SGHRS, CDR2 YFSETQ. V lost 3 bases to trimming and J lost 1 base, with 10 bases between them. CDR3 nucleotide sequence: TGCGCCAGCAGCTATGGACAGTCCCAAGAGACCCAGTACTTC. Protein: CASSYGQSQETQYF.

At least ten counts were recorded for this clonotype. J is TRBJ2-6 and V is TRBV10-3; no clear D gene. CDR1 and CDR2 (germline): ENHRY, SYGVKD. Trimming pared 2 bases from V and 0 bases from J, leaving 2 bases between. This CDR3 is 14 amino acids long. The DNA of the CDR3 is TGTGCCATCAGTGAGGTCTCTGGGGCCAACGTCCTGACTTTC. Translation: CAISEVSGANVLTF.

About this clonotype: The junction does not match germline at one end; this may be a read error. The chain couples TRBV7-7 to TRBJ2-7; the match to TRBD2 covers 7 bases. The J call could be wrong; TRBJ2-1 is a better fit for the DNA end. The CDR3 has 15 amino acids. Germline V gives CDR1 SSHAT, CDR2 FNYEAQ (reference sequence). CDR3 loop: CASSLGGAGANEQFF. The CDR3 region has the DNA TGTGCTAGCAGCTTAGGTGGGGCGGGAGCCAATGAGCAGTTCTTC.

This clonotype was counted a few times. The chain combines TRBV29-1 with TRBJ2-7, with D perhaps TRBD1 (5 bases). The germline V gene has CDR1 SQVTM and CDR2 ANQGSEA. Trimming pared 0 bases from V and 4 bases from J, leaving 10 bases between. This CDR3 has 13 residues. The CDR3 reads CSVEDQGRYEQYF. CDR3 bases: TGCAGCGTTGAAGATCAGGGTCGATACGAGCAGTACTTC.

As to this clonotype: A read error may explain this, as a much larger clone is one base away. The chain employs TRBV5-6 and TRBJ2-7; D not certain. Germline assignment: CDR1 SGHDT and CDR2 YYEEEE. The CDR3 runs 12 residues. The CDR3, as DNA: TGTGCCAGCGCGGCAGGATCCTGCGAGCAGTACTTC. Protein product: CASAAGSCEQYF.